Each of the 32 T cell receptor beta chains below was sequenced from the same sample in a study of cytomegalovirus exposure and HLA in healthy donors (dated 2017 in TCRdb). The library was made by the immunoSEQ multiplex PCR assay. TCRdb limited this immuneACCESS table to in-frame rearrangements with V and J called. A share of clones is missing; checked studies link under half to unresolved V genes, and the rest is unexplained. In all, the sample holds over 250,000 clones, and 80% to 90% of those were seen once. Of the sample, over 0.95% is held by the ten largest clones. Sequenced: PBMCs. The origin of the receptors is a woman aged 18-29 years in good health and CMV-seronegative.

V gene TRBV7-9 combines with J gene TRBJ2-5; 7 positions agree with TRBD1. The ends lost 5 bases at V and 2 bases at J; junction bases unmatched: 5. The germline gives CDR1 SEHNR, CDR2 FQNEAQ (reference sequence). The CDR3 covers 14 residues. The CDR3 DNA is TGTGCCAGCAGCCCAAGCAGGGGGCAAGAGACCCAGTACTTC. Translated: CASSPSRGQETQYF.

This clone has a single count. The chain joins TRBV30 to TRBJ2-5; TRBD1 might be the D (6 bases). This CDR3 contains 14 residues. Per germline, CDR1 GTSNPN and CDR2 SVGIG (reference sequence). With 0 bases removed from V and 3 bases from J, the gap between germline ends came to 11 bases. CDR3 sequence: CAWSVGDTKETQYF. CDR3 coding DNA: TGTGCCTGGAGTGTAGGGGACACAAAAGAGACCCAGTACTTC.

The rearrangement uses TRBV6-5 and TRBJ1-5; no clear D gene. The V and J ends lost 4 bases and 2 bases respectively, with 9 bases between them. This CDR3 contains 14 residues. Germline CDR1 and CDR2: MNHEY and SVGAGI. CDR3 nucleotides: TGTGCCAGCAGTTTTTCAGAAGGCAATCAGCCCCAGCATTTT. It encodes CASSFSEGNQPQHF.

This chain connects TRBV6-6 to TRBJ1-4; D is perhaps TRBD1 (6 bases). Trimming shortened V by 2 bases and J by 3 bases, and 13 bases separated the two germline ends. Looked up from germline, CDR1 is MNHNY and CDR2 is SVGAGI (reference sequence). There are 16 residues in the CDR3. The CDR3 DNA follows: TGTGCCAGCAGTTACACAGGGCGGGGGGCTAATGAAAAACTGTTTTTT. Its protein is CASSYTGRGANEKLFF.

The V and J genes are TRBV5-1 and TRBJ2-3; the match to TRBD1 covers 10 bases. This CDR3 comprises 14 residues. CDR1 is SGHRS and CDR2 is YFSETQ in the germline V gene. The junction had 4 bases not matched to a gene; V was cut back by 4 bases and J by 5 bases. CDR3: CASSRGTGVDTQYF. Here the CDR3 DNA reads TGCGCCAGCAGCCGAGGGACAGGGGTAGATACGCAGTATTTT.

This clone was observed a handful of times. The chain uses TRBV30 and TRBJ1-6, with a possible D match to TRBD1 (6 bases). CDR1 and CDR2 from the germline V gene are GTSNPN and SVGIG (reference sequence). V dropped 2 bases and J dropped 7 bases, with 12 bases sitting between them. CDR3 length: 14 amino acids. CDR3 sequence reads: CAWSTTGSNSPLHF. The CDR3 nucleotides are TGTGCCTGGAGTACCACAGGGTCCAATTCACCCCTCCACTTT.

The DNA for the CDR3 is TGTGCCAGCAGGCGACAGGCGACCTCGAACACTGAAGCTTTCTTT. It yields the protein CASRRQATSNTEAFF. The rearrangement uses TRBV6-1 and TRBJ1-1, with D perhaps matching TRBD1 (6 bases). Looked up from germline, CDR1 is MNHNS and CDR2 is SASEGT. This CDR3 has 15 amino acids. V gave up 6 bases and J gave up 1 base, with 15 bases separating them.

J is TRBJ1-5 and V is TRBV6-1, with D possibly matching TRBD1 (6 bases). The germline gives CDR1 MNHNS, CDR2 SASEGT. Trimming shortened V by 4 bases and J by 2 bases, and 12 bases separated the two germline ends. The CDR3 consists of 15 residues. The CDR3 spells CASSVLSGGNQPQHF. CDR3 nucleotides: TGTGCCAGCAGTGTTCTATCAGGGGGCAATCAGCCCCAGCATTTT.

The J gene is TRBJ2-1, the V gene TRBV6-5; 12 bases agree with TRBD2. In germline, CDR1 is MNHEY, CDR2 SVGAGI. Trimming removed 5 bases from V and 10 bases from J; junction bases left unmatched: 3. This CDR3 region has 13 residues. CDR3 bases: TGTGCCAGCAGTCTTGGACTAGCGGGGGAGCAGTTCTTC. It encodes CASSLGLAGEQFF.

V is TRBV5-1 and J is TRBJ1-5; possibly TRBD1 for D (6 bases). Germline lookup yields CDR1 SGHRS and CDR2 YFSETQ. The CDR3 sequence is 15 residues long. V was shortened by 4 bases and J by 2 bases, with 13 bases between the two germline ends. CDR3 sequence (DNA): TGCGCCAGCAGCCAACAGGGTCTTCGCAATCAGCCCCAGCATTTT. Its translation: CASSQQGLRNQPQHF.

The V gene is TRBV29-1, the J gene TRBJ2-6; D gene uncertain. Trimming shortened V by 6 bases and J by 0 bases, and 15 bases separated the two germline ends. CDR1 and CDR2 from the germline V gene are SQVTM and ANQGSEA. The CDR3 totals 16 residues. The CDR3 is CSVDGAISSGANVLTF. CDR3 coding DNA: TGCAGCGTAGACGGAGCCATATCCTCTGGGGCCAACGTCCTGACTTTC.

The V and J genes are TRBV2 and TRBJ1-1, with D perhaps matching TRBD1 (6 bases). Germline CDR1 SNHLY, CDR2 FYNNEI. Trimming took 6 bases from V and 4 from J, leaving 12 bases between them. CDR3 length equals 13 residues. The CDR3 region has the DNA TGTGCCAGCAGCACACAGGGTATCACTGAAGCTTTCTTT. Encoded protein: CASSTQGITEAFF.

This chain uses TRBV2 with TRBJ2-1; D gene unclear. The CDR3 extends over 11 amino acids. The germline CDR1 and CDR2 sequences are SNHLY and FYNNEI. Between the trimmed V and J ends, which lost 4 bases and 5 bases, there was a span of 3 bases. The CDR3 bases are TGTGCCAGCAGTGCAAACAATGAGCAGTTCTTC. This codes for CASSANNEQFF.

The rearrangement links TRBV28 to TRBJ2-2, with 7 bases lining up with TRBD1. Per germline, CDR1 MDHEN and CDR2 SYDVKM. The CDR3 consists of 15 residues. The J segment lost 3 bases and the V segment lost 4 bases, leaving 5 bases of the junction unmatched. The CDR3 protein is CASSSQGSYTGELFF. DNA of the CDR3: TGTGCCAGCAGTTCACAGGGGTCATACACCGGGGAGCTGTTTTTT.

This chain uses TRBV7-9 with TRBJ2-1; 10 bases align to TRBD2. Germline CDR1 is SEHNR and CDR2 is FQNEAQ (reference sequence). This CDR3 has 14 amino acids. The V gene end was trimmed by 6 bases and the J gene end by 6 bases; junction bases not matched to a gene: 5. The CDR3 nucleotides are TGTGCCAGCAGATCCGGGACTAGCGTCAATGAGCAGTTCTTC. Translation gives CASRSGTSVNEQFF.

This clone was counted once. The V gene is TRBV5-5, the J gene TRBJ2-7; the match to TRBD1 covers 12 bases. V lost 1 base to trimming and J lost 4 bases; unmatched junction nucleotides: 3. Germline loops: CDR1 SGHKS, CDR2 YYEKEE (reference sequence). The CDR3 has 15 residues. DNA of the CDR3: TGTGCCAGCAGCTTGCAGGGACAGGGGGCTTACGAGCAGTACTTC. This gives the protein CASSLQGQGAYEQYF.

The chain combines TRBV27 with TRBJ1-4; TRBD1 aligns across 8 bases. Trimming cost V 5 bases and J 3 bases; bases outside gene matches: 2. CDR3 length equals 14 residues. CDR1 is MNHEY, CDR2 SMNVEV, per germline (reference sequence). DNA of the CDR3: TGTGCCAGCAGTCACAGGGGGGCTAATGAAAAACTGTTTTTT. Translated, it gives CASSHRGANEKLFF.

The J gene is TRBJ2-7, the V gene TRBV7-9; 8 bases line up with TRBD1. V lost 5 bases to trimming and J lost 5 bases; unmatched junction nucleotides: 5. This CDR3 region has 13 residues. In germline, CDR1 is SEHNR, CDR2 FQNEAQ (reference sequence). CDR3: CASSPTGAHEQYF. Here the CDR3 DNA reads TGTGCCAGCAGCCCGACAGGGGCCCACGAGCAGTACTTC.

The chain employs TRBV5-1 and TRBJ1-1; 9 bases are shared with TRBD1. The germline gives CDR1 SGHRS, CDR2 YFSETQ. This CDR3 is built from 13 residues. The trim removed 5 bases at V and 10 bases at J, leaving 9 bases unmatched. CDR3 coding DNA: TGCGCCAGCAGAGAAGGACAGGGGATTATAGCTTTCTTT. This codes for CASREGQGIIAFF. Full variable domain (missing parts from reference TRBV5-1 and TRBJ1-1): KAGVTQTPRYLIKTRGQQVTLSCSPISGHRSVSWYQQTPGQGLQFLFEYFSETQRNKGNFPGRFSGRQFSNSRSEMNVSTLELGDSALYLCASREGQGIIAFFGQGTRLTVV.

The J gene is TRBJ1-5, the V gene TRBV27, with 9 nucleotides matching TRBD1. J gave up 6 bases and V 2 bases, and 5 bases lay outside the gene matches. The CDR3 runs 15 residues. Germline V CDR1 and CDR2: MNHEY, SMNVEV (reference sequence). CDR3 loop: CASSLTRQGGQPQHF. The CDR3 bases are TGTGCCAGCAGTTTAACCCGACAGGGGGGTCAGCCCCAGCATTTT.

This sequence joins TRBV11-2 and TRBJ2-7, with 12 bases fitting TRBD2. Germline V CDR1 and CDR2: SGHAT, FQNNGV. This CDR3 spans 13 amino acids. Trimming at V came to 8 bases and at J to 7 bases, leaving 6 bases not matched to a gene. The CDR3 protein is CASLGLAGLEQYF. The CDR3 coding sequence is TGTGCCAGCCTAGGACTAGCGGGGCTGGAGCAGTACTTC.

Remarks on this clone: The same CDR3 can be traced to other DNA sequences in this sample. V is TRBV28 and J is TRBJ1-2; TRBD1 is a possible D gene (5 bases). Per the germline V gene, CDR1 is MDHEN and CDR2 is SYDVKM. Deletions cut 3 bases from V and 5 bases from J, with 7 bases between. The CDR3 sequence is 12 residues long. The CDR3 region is CASSFQGYGYTF. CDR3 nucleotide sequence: TGTGCCAGCAGTTTTCAGGGTTATGGCTACACCTTC.

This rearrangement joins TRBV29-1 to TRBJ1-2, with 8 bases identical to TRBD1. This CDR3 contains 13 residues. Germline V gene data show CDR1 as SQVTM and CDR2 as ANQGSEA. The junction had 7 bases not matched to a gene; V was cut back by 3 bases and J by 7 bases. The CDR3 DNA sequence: TGCAGCGTTGACGCAGGGGGCCTTGCTGGCTACACCTTC. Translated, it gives CSVDAGGLAGYTF. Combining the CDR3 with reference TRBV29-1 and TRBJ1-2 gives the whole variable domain SAVISQKPSRDICQRGTSLTIQCQVDSQVTMMFWYRQQPGQSLTLIATANQGSEATYESGFVIDKFPISRPNLTFSTLTVSNMSPEDSSIYLCSVDAGGLAGYTFGSGTRLTVV.

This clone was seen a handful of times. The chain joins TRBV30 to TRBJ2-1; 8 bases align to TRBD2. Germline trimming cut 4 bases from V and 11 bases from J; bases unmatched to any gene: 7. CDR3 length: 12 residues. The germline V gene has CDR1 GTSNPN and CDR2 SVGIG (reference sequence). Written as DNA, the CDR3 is TGTGCCTGGACACTACTAGCGGAAAAGCAGTTCTTC. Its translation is CAWTLLAEKQFF.

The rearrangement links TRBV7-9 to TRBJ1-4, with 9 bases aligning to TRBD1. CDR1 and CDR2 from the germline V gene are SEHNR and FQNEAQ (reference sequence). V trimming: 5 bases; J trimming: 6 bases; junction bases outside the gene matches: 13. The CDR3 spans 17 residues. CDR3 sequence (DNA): TGTGCCAGCAGCAAGGGACAGGGAGTGTACAAGGATGAAAAACTGTTTTTT. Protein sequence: CASSKGQGVYKDEKLFF.

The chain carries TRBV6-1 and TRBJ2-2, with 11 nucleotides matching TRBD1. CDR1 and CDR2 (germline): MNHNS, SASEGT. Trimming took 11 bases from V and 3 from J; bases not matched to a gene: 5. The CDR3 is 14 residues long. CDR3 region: CAEGQGDDTGELFF. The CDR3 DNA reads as TGTGCCGAGGGACAGGGGGATGACACCGGGGAGCTGTTTTTT.

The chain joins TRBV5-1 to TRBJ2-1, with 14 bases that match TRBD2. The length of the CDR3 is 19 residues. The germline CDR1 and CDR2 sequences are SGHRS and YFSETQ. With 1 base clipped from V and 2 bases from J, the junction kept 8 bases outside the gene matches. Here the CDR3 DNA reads TGCGCCAGCAGCTTGAGTCGACTAGCGGGAGGGAGAGCCTACAATGAGCAGTTCTTC. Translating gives CASSLSRLAGGRAYNEQFF.

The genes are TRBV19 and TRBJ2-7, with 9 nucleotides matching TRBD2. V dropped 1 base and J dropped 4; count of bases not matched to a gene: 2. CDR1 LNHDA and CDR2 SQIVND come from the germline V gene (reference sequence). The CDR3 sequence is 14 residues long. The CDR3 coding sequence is TGTGCCAGTAGTATAGGCCTAGCGGGATACGAGCAGTACTTC. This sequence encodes CASSIGLAGYEQYF.

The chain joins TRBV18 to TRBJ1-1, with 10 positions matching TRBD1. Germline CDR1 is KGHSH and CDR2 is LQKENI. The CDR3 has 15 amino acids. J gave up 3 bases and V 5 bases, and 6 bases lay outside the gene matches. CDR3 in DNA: TGTGCCAGCTCAACCGCGGGACAGGGGTACACTGAAGCTTTCTTT. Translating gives CASSTAGQGYTEAFF.

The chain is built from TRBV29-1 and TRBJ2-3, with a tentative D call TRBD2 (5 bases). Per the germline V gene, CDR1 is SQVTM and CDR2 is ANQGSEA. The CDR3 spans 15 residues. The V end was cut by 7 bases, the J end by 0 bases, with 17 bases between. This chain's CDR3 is CSGKEETTSTDTQYF. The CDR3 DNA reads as TGCAGCGGAAAGGAGGAAACTACTAGCACAGATACGCAGTATTTT.

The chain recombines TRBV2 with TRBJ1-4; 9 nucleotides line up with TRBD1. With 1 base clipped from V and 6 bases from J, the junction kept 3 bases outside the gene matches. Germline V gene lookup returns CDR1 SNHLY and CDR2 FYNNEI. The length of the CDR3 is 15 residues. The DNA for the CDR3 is TGTGCCAGCAGTGAAGAGGGGACAGGGCATGAAAAACTGTTTTTT. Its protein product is CASSEEGTGHEKLFF.

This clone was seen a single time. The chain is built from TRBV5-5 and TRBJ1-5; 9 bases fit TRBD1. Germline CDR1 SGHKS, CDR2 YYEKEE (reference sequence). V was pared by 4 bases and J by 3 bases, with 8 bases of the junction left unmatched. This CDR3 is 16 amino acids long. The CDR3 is CASSTGQGPSNQPQHF. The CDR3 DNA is TGTGCCAGCAGCACCGGACAGGGGCCCTCCAATCAGCCCCAGCATTTT.